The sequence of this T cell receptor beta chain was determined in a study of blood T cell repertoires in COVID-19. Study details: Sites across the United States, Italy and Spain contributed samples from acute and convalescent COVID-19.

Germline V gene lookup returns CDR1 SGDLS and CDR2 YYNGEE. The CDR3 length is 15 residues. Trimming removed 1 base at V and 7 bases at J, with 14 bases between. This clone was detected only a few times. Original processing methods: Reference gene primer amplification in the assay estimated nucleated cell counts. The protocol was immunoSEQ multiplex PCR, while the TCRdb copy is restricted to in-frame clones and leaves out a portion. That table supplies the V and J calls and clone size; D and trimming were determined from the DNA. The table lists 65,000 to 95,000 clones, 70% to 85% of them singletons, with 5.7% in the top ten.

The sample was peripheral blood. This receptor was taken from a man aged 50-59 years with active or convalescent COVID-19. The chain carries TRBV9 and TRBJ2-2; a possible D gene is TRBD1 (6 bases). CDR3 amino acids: CASSVTGMMNGELFF. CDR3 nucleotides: TGTGCCAGCAGCGTAACAGGGATGATGAACGGGGAGCTGTTTTTT.